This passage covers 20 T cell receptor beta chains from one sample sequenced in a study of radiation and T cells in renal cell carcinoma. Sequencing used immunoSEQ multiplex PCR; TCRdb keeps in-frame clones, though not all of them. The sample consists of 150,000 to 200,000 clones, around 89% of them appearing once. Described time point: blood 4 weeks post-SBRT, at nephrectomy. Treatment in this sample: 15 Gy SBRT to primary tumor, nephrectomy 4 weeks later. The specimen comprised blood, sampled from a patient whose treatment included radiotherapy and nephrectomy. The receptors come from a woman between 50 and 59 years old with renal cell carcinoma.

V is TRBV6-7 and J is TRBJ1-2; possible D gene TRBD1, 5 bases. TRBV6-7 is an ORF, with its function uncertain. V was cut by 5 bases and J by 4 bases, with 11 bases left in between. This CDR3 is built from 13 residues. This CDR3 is CASSDSGSYGYTF. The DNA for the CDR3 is TGTGCCAGCAGTGACAGTGGATCCTATGGCTACACCTTC.

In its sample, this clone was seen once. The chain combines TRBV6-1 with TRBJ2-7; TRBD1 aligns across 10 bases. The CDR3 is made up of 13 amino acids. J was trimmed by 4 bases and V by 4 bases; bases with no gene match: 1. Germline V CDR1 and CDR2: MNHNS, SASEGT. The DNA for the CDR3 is TGTGCCAGCAGTGTGGACAGGGGGTACGAGCAGTACTTC. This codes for CASSVDRGYEQYF.

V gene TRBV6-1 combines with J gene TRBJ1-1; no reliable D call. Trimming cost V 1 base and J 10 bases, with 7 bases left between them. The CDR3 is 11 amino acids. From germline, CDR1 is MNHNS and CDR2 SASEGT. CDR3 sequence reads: CASSEGLTAFF. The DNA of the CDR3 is TGTGCCAGCAGTGAAGGGTTGACAGCTTTCTTT.

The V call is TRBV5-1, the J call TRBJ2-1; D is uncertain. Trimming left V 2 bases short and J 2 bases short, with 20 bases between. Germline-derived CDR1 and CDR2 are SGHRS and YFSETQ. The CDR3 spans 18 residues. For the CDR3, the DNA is TGCGCCAGCAGCTTCAACCCCCCCGGGCAGCTAGCCTACAATGAGCAGTTCTTC. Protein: CASSFNPPGQLAYNEQFF.

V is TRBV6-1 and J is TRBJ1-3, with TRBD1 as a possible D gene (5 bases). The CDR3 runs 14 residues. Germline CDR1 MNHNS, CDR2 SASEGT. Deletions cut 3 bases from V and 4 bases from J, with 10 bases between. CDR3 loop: CASSEGGAGNTIYF. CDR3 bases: TGTGCCAGCAGTGAGGGGGGTGCGGGAAACACCATATATTTT.

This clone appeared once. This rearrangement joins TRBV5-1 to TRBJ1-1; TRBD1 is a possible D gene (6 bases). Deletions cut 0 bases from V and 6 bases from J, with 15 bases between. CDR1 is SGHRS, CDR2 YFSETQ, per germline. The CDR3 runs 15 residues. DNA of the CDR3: TGCGCCAGCAGCTTGGGGTGGATGGGGGCAGCTGAAGCTTTCTTT. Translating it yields CASSLGWMGAAEAFF.

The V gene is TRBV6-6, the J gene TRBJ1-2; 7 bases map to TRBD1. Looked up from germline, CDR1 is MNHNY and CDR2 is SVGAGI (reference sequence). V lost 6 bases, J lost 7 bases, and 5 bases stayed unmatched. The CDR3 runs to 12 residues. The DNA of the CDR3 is TGTGCCAGCAGCAACAGGGGTATTGGCTACACCTTC. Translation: CASSNRGIGYTF.

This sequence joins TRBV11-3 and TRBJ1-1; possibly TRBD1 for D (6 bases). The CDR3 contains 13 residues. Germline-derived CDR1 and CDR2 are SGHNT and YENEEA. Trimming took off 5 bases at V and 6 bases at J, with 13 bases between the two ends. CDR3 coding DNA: TGTGCCAGCAGCGAAAACAGGGTTTCTGAAGCTTTCTTT. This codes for CASSENRVSEAFF.

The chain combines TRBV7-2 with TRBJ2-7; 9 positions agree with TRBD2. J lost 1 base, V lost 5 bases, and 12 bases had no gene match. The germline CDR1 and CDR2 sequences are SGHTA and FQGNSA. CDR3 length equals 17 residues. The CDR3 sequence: CASSASRRGGSSYEQYF. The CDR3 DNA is TGTGCCAGCAGCGCCTCCAGGCGGGGGGGCTCGTCCTACGAGCAGTACTTC.

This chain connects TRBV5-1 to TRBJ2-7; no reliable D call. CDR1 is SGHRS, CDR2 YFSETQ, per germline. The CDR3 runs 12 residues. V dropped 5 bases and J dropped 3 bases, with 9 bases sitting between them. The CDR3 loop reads CASRTEHYEQYF. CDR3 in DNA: TGCGCCAGCAGAACGGAACACTACGAGCAGTACTTC.

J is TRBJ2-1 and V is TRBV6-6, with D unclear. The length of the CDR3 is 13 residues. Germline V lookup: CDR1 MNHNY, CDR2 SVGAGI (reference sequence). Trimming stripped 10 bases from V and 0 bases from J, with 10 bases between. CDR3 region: CATQYLSYNEQFF. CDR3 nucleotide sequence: TGTGCCACCCAATACCTCTCCTACAATGAGCAGTTCTTC.

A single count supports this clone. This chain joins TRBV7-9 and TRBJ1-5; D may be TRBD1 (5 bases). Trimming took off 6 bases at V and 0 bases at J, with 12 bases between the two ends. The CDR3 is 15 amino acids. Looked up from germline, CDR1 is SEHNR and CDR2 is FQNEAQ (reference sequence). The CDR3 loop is CASSPTGYSNQPQHF. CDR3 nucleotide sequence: TGTGCCAGCAGTCCAACAGGTTATAGCAATCAGCCCCAGCATTTT. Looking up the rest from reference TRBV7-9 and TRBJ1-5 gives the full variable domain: DTGVSQNPRHKITKRGQNVTFRCDPISEHNRLYWYRQTLGQGPEFLTYFQNEAQLEKSRLLSDRFSAERPKGSFSTLEIQRTEQGDSAMYLCASSPTGYSNQPQHFGDGTRLSIL.

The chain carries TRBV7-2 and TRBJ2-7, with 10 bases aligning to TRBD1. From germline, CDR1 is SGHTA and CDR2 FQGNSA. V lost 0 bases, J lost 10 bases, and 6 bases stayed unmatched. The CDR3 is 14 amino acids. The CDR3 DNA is TGTGCCAGCAGCTTAGCTTTGACAGGGGGCGGACAGTACTTC. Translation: CASSLALTGGGQYF.

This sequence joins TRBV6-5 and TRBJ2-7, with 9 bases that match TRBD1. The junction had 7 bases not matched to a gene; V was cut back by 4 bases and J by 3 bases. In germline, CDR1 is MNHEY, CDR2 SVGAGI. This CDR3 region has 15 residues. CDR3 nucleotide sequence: TGTGCCAGCAGTTTTCCGGGACAGGGTAGCTACGAGCAGTACTTC. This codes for CASSFPGQGSYEQYF.

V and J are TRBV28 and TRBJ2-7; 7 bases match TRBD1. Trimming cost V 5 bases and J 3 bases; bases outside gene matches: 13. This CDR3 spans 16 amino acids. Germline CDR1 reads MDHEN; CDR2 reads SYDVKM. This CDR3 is CASSTSLRGPHYEQYF. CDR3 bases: TGTGCCAGCAGTACATCCCTAAGGGGGCCTCACTACGAGCAGTACTTC.

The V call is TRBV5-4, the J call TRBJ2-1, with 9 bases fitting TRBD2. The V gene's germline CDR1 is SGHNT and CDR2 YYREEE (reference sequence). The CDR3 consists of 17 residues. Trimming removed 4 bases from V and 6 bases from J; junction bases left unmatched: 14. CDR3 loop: CASSRGGGGGASNEQFF. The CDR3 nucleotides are TGTGCCAGCAGCAGGGGAGGCGGCGGGGGGGCCTCCAATGAGCAGTTCTTC.

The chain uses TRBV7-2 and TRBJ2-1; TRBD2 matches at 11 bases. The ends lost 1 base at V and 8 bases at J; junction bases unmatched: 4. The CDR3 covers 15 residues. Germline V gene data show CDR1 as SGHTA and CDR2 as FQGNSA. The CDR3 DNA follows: TGTGCCAGCAGCTTAGTCGGGACTAGCGGAGATGAGCAGTTCTTC. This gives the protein CASSLVGTSGDEQFF.

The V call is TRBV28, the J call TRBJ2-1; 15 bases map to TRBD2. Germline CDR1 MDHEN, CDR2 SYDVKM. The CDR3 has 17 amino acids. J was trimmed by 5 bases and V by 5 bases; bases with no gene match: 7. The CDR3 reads CASSPGLAGGIDNEQFF. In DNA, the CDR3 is TGTGCCAGCAGTCCCGGACTAGCGGGGGGGATAGACAATGAGCAGTTCTTC. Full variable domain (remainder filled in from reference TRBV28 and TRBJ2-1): DVKVTQSSRYLVKRTGEKVFLECVQDMDHENMFWYRQDPGLGLRLIYFSYDVKMKEKGDIPEGYSVSREKKERFSLILESASTNQTSMYLCASSPGLAGGIDNEQFFGPGTRLTVL.

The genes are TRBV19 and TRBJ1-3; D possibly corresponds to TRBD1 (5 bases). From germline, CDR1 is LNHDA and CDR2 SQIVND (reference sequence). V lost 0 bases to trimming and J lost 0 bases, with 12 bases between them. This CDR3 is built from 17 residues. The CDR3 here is CASSIEAGTASGNTIYF. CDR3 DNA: TGTGCCAGTAGTATAGAGGCCGGGACGGCCTCTGGAAACACCATATATTTT.

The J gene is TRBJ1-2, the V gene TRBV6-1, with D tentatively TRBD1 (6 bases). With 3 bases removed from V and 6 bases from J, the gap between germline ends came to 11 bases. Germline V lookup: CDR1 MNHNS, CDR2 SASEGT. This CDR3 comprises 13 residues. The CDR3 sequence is CASSDQGRDGYTF. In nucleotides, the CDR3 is TGTGCCAGCAGTGATCAGGGGCGCGATGGCTACACCTTC.